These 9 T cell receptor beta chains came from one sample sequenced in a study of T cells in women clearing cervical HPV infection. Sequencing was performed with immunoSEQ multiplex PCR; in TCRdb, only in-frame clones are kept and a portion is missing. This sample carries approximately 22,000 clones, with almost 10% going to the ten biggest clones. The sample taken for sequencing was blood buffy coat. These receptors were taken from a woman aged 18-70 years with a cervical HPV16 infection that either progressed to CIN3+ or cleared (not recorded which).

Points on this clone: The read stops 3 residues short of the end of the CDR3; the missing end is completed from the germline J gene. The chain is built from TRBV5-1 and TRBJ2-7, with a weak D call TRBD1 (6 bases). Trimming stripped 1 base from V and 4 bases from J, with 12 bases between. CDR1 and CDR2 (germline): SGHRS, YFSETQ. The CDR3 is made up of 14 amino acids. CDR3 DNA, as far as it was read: TGCGCCAGCAGCTTGCCAGGCAGGGGTTACGAG. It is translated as CASSLPGRGYE. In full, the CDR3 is CASSLPGRGYEQYF. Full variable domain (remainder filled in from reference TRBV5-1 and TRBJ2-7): KAGVTQTPRYLIKTRGQQVTLSCSPISGHRSVSWYQQTPGQGLQFLFEYFSETQRNKGNFPGRFSGRQFSNSRSEMNVSTLELGDSALYLCASSLPGRGYEQYFGPGTRLTVT.

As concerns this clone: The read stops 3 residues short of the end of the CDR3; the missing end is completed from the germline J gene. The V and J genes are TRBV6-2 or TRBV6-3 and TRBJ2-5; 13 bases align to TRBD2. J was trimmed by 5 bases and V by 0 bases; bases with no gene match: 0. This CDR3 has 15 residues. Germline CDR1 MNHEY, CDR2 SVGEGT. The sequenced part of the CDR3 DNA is TGTGCCAGCAGTTACTCGACTAGCGGGAGGGAGACC. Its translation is CASSYSTSGRET. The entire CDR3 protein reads CASSYSTSGRETQYF.

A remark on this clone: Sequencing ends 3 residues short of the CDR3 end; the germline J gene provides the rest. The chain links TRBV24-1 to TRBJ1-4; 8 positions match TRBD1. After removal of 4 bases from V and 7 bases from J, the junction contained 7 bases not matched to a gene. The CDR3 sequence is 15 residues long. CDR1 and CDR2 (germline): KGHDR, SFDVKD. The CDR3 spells CATSDPRTGSEKLFF. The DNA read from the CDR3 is TGTGCCACCAGTGACCCTCGGACAGGGAGTGAAAAA.

The CDR3 sequence is CSVAGGPNQPQHF. CDR3 DNA, as far as it was read: TGCAGCGTTGCAGGGGGACCAAATCAGCCC. This chain links TRBV29-1 with TRBJ1-5, with 7 bases lining up with TRBD1. The read ends 3 residues before the CDR3 terminus; that terminus is restored from the germline J gene. The J segment lost 4 bases and the V segment lost 4 bases, leaving 4 bases of the junction unmatched. There are 13 residues in the CDR3. Per germline, CDR1 SQVTM and CDR2 ANQGSEA. Variable domain in full (rest from reference TRBV29-1 and TRBJ1-5): SAVISQKPSRDICQRGTSLTIQCQVDSQVTMMFWYRQQPGQSLTLIATANQGSEATYESGFVIDKFPISRPNLTFSTLTVSNMSPEDSSIYLCSVAGGPNQPQHFGDGTRLSIL.

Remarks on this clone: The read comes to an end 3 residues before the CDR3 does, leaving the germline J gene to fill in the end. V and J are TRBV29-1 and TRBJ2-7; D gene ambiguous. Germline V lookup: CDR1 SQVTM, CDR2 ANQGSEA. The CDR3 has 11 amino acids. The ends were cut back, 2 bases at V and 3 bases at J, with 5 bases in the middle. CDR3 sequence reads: CSVEFIYEQYF. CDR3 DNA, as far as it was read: TGCAGCGTTGAATTCATCTACGAG.

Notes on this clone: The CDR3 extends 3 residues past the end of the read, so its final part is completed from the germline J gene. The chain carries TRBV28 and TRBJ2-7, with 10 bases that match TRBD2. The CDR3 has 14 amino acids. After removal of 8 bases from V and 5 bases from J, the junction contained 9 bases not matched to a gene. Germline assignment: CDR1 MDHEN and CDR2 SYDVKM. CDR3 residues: CASGELAGAHEQYF. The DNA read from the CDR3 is TGTGCCAGCGGGGAGCTAGCGGGAGCCCACGAG.

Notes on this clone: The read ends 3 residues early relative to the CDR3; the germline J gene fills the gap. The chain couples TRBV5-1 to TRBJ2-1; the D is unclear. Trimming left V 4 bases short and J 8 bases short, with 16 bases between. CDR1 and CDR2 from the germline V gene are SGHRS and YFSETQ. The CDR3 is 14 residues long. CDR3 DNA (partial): TGCGCCAGCAGCCCTTCGCCTAGTCGTCATGAG. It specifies CASSPSPSRHE. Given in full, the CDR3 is CASSPSPSRHEQFF.

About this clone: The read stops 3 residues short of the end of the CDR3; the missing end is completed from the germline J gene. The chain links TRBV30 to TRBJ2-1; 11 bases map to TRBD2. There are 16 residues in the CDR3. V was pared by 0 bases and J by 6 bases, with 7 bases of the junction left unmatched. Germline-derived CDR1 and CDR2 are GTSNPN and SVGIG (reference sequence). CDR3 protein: CAWSVILAGGPNEQFF. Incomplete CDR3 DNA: TGTGCCTGGAGTGTAATATTAGCGGGAGGGCCCAATGAG.

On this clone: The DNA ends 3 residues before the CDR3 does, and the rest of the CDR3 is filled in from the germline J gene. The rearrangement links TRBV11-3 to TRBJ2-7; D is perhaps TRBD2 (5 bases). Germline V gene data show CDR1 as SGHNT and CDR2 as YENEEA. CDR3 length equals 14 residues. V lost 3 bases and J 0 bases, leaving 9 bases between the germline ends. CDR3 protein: CASSFGLSSYEQYF. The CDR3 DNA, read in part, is TGTGCCAGCAGCTTCGGACTGAGCTCCTACGAG.